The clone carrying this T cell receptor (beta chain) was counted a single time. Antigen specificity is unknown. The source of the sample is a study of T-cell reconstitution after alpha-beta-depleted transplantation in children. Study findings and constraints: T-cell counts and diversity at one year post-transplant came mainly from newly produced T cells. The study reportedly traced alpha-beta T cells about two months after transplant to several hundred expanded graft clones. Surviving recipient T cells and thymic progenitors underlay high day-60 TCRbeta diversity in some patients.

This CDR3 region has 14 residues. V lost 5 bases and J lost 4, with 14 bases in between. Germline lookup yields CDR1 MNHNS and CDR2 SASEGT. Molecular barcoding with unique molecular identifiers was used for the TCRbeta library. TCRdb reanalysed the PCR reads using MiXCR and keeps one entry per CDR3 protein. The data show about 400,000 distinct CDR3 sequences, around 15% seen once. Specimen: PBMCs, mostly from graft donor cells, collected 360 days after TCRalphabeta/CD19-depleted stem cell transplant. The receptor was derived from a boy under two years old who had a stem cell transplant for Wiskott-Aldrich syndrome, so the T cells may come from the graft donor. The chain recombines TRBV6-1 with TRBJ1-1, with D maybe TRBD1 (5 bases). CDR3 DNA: TGTGCCAGCAGTAGGGTTACAGGTAGCACTGAAGCTTTCTTT. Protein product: CASSRVTGSTEAFF.